This is a list of T cell receptor beta chains from one sample in a study of OX40 agonist ivuxolimab in advanced cancers. Clones were read by immunoSEQ multiplex PCR, and TCRdb kept only the in-frame ones, dropping some. The sample includes about 69,000 clones, 80% to 90% of them seen just once. Sequencing was performed on CD4+ or CD8+ T cells sorted from blood, taken in a trial of the OX40 agonist ivuxolimab. The receptor set was obtained from an adult with an advanced solid tumor such as melanoma, head and neck, liver or kidney cancer. Both conserved end residues are part of each CDR3. D genes are given only for firm matches. A row's size may be missing; if present it is once, few, many or a size class.

size,D,J,V,CDR3,DNA
-,-,TRBJ1-1,TRBV13,CASSLGTGLPYTEAFF,TGTGCCAGCAGCTTAGGTACAGGGCTCCCTTACACTGAAGCTTTCTTT
-,-,TRBJ1-1,TRBV7-9,CASSLGETEAFF,TGTGCCAGCAGCTTGGGAGAAACTGAAGCTTTCTTT
-,TRBD1,TRBJ1-1,TRBV19,CASSDWDRAPEVTEAFF,TGTGCCAGTAGTGATTGGGACAGGGCCCCCGAGGTAACTGAAGCTTTCTTT
-,TRBD2,TRBJ2-7,TRBV14,CASSQVTAGGGEEQYF,TGTGCCAGCAGCCAAGTTACGGCGGGAGGAGGAGAAGAGCAGTACTTC
few,-,TRBJ1-1,TRBV7-2,CASSLAFGGVTEAFF,TGTGCCAGCAGCTTAGCGTTCGGGGGAGTAACTGAAGCTTTCTTT
-,-,TRBJ1-2,TRBV27,CASSFRPRGGYTF,TGTGCCAGCAGTTTCCGCCCGCGAGGTGGCTACACCTTC
-,-,TRBJ1-4,TRBV7-9,CASSSTAHNEKLFF,TGTGCCAGCAGCTCGACAGCACATAATGAAAAACTGTTTTTT
-,-,TRBJ1-2,TRBV19,CASSPGNGDWNYGYTF,TGTGCCAGTAGTCCGGGCAACGGGGACTGGAACTATGGCTACACCTTC
-,-,TRBJ1-1,TRBV19,CASNTGPEAFF,TGTGCCAGTAATACAGGGCCTGAAGCTTTCTTT
-,-,TRBJ1-1,TRBV2,CASSDGRNTEAFF,TGTGCCAGCAGTGATGGGAGGAACACTGAAGCTTTCTTT
few,-,TRBJ1-3,TRBV6-1,CASSEMLQGGNTIYF,TGTGCCAGCAGTGAAATGTTGCAGGGGGGAAACACCATATATTTT
-,-,TRBJ1-2,TRBV4-3,CASSQDGGGPNYGYTF,TGCGCCAGCAGCCAAGACGGCGGGGGCCCGAACTATGGCTACACCTTC
-,TRBD1,TRBJ1-1,TRBV6-5,CASSTRTGSGEAFF,TGTGCCAGCAGTACCAGGACAGGTTCCGGGGAAGCTTTCTTT
-,-,TRBJ2-2,TRBV5-6,CASSLELTGELFF,TGTGCCAGCAGCTTGGAACTCACCGGGGAGCTGTTTTTT
-,TRBD2,TRBJ2-1,TRBV5-4,CASSSGLAGIDEQFF,TGTGCCAGCAGCTCCGGACTAGCGGGAATCGATGAGCAGTTCTTC
-,-,TRBJ1-6,TRBV5-5,CASSTDSSYNSPLHF,TGTGCCAGCAGCACGGACAGCTCCTATAATTCACCCCTCCACTTT
-,-,TRBJ1-3,TRBV2,CASSVGISSGNTIYF,TGTGCCAGCAGTGTGGGTATTTCCTCTGGAAACACCATATATTTT
-,TRBD1,TRBJ2-3,TRBV7-3,CASSSGTGLTDTQYF,TGTGCCAGCAGCTCAGGGACAGGGCTCACAGATACGCAGTATTTT
-,-,TRBJ2-5,TRBV5-6,CASSLVGFTGSQETQYF,TGTGCCAGCAGCTTGGTTGGCTTTACAGGGTCCCAAGAGACCCAGTACTTC
-,-,TRBJ2-4,TRBV10-3,CAISAGVEKNIQYF,TGTGCCATCAGTGCCGGGGTTGAAAAAAACATTCAGTACTTC
-,TRBD1,TRBJ2-2,TRBV13,CASSLDRDANTGELFF,TGTGCCAGCAGCCTCGACAGGGATGCGAACACCGGGGAGCTGTTTTTT
-,TRBD2,TRBJ2-3,TRBV9,CASSVDSSLAGPPGDTQYF,TGTGCCAGCAGCGTAGACAGTTCTCTAGCGGGGCCCCCCGGAGATACGCAGTATTTT
-,TRBD1,TRBJ1-5,TRBV15,CATSFGTGFESNQPQHF,TGTGCCACCAGCTTCGGGACAGGGTTTGAGAGCAATCAGCCCCAGCATTTT
-,-,TRBJ1-6,TRBV5-6,CASSLGGFYNSPLHF,TGTGCCAGCAGCTTGGGAGGGTTCTATAATTCACCCCTCCACTTT
-,TRBD1,TRBJ2-5,TRBV11-2,CASSLGQGAMETQYF,TGTGCCAGCAGCTTAGGACAGGGGGCTATGGAGACCCAGTACTTC
-,TRBD1,TRBJ1-6,TRBV7-9,CASSLGQGDSPLHF,TGTGCCAGCAGCCTGGGACAGGGTGATTCACCCCTCCACTTT
-,TRBD1,TRBJ1-2,TRBV14,CASSHMDRGDGYTF,TGTGCCAGCAGCCACATGGACAGGGGCGATGGCTACACCTTC
few,-,TRBJ1-1,TRBV11-2,CASSLGVLAEAFF,TGTGCCAGCAGCTTAGGGGTCTTGGCTGAAGCTTTCTTT
-,TRBD1,TRBJ2-4,TRBV4-3,CASSPTGDAKNIQYF,TGCGCCAGCAGCCCTACAGGGGATGCCAAAAACATTCAGTACTTC
-,-,TRBJ2-3,TRBV27,CASSPSTDTQYF,TGTGCCAGCAGCCCTAGCACAGATACGCAGTATTTT
-,TRBD2,TRBJ2-1,TRBV7-6,CASTQTSGYNEQFF,TGTGCCAGCACCCAGACTAGCGGATACAATGAGCAGTTCTTC
-,-,TRBJ2-7,TRBV5-1,CASSLAGQIDEQYF,TGCGCCAGCAGCTTGGCGGGGCAGATTGACGAGCAGTACTTC
few,-,TRBJ1-2,TRBV7-2,CASSLGGWGYTF,TGTGCCAGCAGCTTGGGGGGCTGGGGCTACACCTTC
-,-,TRBJ2-4,TRBV30,CAWSIYLGIQYF,TGTGCCTGGAGTATATATCTAGGCATTCAGTACTTC
-,-,TRBJ2-1,TRBV27,CASSASGNEQFF,TGTGCCAGCAGTGCCTCCGGGAATGAGCAGTTCTTC
-,-,TRBJ2-1,TRBV28,CASSWDGKSYNEQFF,TGTGCCAGCAGTTGGGACGGGAAGTCCTACAATGAGCAGTTCTTC
-,-,TRBJ2-5,TRBV28,CASRPRDIWETQYF,TGTGCCAGCAGGCCACGGGACATTTGGGAGACCCAGTACTTC
once,TRBD1,TRBJ1-5,TRBV6-1,CASGPGGGQPQHF,TGTGCCAGCGGTCCAGGGGGCGGTCAGCCCCAGCATTTT
-,-,TRBJ2-3,TRBV9,CASSVGGGHSTDTQYF,TGTGCCAGCAGCGTAGGAGGTGGACACAGCACAGATACGCAGTATTTT
-,TRBD1,TRBJ2-1,TRBV6-6,CASITTGQGANEQFF,TGTGCCAGCATCACAACCGGACAGGGGGCCAATGAGCAGTTCTTC
-,-,TRBJ1-6,TRBV5-5,CASSLSSYNSPLHF,TGTGCCAGCAGCTTGAGCTCCTATAATTCACCCCTCCACTTT
-,TRBD2,TRBJ2-1,TRBV27,CAIGETGGVREQFF,TGTGCCATCGGGGAAACGGGAGGGGTACGTGAGCAGTTCTTC
-,TRBD2,TRBJ2-3,TRBV29-1,CSVDGLAGDADTQYF,TGCAGCGTTGACGGGCTAGCGGGAGATGCAGATACGCAGTATTTT
-,-,TRBJ2-7,TRBV7-9,CASSLADKAYEQYF,TGTGCCAGCAGCTTAGCGGACAAAGCCTACGAGCAGTACTTC
-,-,TRBJ1-3,TRBV11-3,CASSLSGSGNTIYF,TGTGCCAGCAGCTTGAGCGGATCTGGAAACACCATATATTTT
-,-,TRBJ2-1,TRBV6-6,CASSNLAPEQFF,TGTGCCAGCAGTAATCTAGCGCCAGAGCAGTTCTTC
once,-,TRBJ2-7,TRBV5-6,CASSLDYEQYF,TGTGCCAGCAGCTTAGACTACGAGCAGTACTTC
-,-,TRBJ2-1,TRBV9,CASSVLGAIEQFF,TGTGCCAGCAGCGTACTAGGGGCGATCGAGCAGTTCTTC
-,-,TRBJ2-1,TRBV11-3,CASSLDNNEQFF,TGTGCCAGCAGCTTAGATAACAATGAGCAGTTCTTC
once,-,TRBJ2-2,TRBV19,CASDVYGTGELFF,TGTGCCAGTGACGTTTATGGGACCGGGGAGCTGTTTTTT
-,-,TRBJ2-7,TRBV5-6,CASSLGLSSNYEQYF,TGTGCCAGCAGCTTGGGTCTGAGCAGTAACTACGAGCAGTACTTC
-,-,TRBJ1-2,TRBV6-6,CASREFGGYTF,TGTGCCAGCCGAGAATTTGGGGGCTACACCTTC
-,-,TRBJ2-7,TRBV4-1,CASSQEGRGYYEQYF,TGCGCCAGCAGCCAAGAAGGGAGAGGCTACTACGAGCAGTACTTC
-,-,TRBJ2-5,TRBV6-5,CASSSLRGRAQETQYF,TGTGCCAGCAGTTCACTAAGGGGGAGGGCCCAAGAGACCCAGTACTTC
few,-,TRBJ1-2,TRBV6-6,CASSQEPGHRNYGYTF,TGTGCCAGCAGTCAAGAACCGGGACACAGAAACTATGGCTACACCTTC